The present T cell receptor (beta chain) was sequenced within a study of T cells in Graves' hyperthyroidism and ophthalmopathy. Study outcomes and limitations: Ophthalmopathy and stable hyperthyroidism were separated by a 13 V-J model. Most clonotypes expanded in thyroid above 0.001 were likewise present in blood. The model predicted ophthalmopathy a median about 6.6 months before onset.

This clonotype was counted many times. Its antigen is undetermined. Germline assignment: CDR1 SNHLY and CDR2 FYNNEI. CDR3 length: 13 amino acids. Trimming removed 4 bases at V and 1 base at J, with 5 bases between. The TCR beta CDR3 regions underwent amplification using RNA transcripts as the source. The HTBI primer set drove a first-round RT-PCR of the TCR CDR3. A single record per CDR3 protein comes from TCRdb applying MiXCR to the multiplex PCR reads. The sample holds approximately 590,000 distinct CDR3 sequences, 35% to 55% seen once. Sequencing used peripheral blood or thyroid tissue (not recorded which). The sequence came from a young woman with Graves' hyperthyroidism. The chain has TRBV2 and TRBJ1-5; no definite D call. CDR3 sequence: CASSAESNQPQHF. The CDR3 nucleotides read TGTGCCAGCAGTGCAGAGAGCAATCAGCCCCAGCATTTT.